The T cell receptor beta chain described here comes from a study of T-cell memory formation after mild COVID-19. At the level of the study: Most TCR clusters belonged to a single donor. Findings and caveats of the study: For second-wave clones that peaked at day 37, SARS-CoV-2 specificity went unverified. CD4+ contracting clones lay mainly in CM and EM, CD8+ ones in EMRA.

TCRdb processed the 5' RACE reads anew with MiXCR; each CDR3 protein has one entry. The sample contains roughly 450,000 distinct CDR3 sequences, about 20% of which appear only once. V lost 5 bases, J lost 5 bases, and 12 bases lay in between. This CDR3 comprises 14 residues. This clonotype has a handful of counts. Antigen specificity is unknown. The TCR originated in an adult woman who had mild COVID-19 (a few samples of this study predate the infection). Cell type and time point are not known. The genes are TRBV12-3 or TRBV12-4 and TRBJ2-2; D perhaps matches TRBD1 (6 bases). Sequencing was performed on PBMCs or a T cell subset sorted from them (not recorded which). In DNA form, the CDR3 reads TGTGCCAGCAGTCCCCGAACAGGGACCGGGGAGCTGTTTTTT. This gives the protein CASSPRTGTGELFF.